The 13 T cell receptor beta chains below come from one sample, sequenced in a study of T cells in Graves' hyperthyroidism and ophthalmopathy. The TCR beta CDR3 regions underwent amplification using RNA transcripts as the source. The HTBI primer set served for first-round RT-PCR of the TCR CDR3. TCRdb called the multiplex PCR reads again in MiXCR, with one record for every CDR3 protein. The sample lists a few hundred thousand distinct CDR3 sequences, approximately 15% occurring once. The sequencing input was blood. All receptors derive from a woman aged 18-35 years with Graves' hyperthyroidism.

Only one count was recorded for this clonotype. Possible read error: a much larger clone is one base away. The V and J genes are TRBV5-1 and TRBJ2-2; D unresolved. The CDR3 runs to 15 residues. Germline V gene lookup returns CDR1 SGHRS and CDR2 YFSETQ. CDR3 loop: CSSIESLPNTGELFF. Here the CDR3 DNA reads TGCTCCAGCATTGAGTCCCTCCCTAACACCGGGGAGCTGTTTTTT.

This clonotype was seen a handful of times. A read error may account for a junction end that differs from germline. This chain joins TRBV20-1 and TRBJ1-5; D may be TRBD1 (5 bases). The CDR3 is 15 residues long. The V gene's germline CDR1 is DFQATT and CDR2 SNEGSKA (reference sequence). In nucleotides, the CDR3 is TGCAGTGTTAGATCCACCACAGGCAGCAATCAGCCCCAGCATTTT. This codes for CSVRSTTGSNQPQHF.

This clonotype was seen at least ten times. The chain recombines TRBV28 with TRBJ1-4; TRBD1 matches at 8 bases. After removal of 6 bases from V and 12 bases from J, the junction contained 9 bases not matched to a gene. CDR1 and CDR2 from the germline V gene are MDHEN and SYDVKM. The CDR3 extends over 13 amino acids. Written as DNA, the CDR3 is TGTGCCAGCAGGCAAGGACAGGGTTCAGAACTGTTTTTT. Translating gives CASRQGQGSELFF.

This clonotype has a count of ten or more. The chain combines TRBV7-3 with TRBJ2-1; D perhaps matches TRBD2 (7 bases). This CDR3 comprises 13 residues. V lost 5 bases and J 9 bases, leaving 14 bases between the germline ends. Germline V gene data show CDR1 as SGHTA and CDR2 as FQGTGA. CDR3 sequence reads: CASSRKGGVEQFF. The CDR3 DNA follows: TGTGCCAGCAGCCGAAAGGGGGGGGTTGAGCAGTTCTTC.

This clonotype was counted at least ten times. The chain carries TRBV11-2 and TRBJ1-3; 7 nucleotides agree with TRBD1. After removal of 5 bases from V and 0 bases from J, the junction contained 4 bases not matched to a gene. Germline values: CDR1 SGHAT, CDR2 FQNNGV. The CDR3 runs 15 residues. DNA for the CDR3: TGTGCCAGCAGCAAACAGGGGAGCTCTGGAAACACCATATATTTT. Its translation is CASSKQGSSGNTIYF.

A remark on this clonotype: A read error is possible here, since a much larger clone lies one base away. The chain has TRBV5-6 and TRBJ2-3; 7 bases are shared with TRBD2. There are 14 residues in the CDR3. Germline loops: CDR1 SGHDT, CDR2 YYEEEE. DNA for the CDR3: TGTGCCGGCAGGCCTCTAGCGGACACAGATACGCAGTATTTT. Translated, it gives CAGRPLADTDTQYF.

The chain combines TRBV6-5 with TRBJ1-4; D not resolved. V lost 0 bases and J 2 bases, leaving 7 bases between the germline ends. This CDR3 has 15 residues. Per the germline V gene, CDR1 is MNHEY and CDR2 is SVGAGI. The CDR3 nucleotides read TGTGCCAGCAGTTACTCGGGATTTACTAATGAAAAACTGTTTTTT. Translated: CASSYSGFTNEKLFF.

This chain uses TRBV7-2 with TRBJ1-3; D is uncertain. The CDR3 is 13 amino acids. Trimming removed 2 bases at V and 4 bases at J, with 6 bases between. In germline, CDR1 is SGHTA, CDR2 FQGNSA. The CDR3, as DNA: TGTGCCAGCAGCTTATTTGCCGGAAACACCATATATTTT. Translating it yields CASSLFAGNTIYF.

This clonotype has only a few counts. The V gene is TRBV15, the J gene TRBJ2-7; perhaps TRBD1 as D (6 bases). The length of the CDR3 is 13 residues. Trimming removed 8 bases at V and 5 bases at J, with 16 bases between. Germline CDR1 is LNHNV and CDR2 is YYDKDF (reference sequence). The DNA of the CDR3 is TGTGCCACCGGGGGCCAGAACATCAACGAGCAGTACTTC. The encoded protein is CATGGQNINEQYF. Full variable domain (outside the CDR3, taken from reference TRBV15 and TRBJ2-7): DAMVIQNPRYQVTQFGKPVTLSCSQTLNHNVMYWYQQKSSQAPKLLFHYYDKDFNNEADTPDNFQSRRPNTSFCFLDIRSPGLGDTAMYLCATGGQNINEQYFGPGTRLTVT.

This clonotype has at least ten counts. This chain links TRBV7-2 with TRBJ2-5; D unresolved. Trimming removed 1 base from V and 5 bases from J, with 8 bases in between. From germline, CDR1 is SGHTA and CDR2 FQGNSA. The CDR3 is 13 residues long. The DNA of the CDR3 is TGTGCCAGCAGCTTAGGCGTAGAGGAGACCCAGTACTTC. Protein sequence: CASSLGVEETQYF.

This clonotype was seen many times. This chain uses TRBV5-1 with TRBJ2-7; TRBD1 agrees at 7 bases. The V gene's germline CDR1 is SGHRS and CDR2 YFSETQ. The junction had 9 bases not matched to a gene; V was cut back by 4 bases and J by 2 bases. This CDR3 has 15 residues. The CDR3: CASSPLTGRPYEQYF. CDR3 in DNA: TGCGCCAGCAGCCCCTTGACAGGGAGACCCTACGAGCAGTACTTC. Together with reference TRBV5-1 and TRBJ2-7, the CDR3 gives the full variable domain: KAGVTQTPRYLIKTRGQQVTLSCSPISGHRSVSWYQQTPGQGLQFLFEYFSETQRNKGNFPGRFSGRQFSNSRSEMNVSTLELGDSALYLCASSPLTGRPYEQYFGPGTRLTVT.

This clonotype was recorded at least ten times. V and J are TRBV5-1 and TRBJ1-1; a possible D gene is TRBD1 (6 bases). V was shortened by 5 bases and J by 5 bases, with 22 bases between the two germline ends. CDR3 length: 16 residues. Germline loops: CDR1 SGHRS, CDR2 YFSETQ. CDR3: CASREIDGGAGTEAFF. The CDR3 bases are TGCGCCAGCAGGGAGATTGACGGGGGGGCCGGTACTGAAGCTTTCTTT.

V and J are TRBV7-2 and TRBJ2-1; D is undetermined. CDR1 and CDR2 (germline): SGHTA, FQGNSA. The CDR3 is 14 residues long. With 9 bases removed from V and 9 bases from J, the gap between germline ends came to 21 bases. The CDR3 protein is CAREKNRGVGEQFF. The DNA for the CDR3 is TGTGCCAGGGAGAAAAACAGAGGAGTCGGTGAGCAGTTCTTC. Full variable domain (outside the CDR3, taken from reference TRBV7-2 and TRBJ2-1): GAGVSQSPSNKVTEKGKDVELRCDPISGHTALYWYRQSLGQGLEFLIYFQGNSAPDKSGLPSDRFSAERTGGSVSTLTIQRTQQEDSAVYLCAREKNRGVGEQFFGPGTRLTVL.